The clone carrying this TCR beta chain has just a few counts. The CDR3 spans 12 residues. The V end lost 6 bases, the J end lost 10 bases, and 13 bases lay between the germline ends. Per germline, CDR1 LNHDA and CDR2 SQIVND (reference sequence). These data come from a study of blood T cell repertoires in COVID-19. The wider study: Acute-phase and convalescent COVID-19 samples originated in the United States, Italy and Spain. T cells, B-cell-depleted T cells, or PBMCs supplied cDNA or gDNA.

In the original analysis: Amplifying reference gene primers gave estimates of nucleated cell counts. The repertoire was sequenced with immunoSEQ multiplex PCR; TCRdb's copy has only in-frame clones and lacks some. That table gives V, J and clone size, and the DNA gave D and trimming. The sample carries some 60,000 clones, around 83% recorded once. Followed longitudinally, the Seattle patients had been enrolled during active infection. The clonotype comes from a man aged 50 to 60 with COVID-19, enrolled during active disease. The chain uses TRBV19 and TRBJ2-1; unclear D gene. The sequencing input was peripheral blood. For the CDR3, the DNA is TGTGCCAGTAGCAAGCAAACTCCCGAGCAGTTCTTC. Amino acids: CASSKQTPEQFF. Full variable domain (outside the CDR3, taken from reference TRBV19 and TRBJ2-1): DGGITQSPKYLFRKEGQNVTLSCEQNLNHDAMYWYRQDPGQGLRLIYYSQIVNDFQKGDIAEGYSVSREKKESFPLTVTSAQKNPTAFYLCASSKQTPEQFFGPGTRLTVL.